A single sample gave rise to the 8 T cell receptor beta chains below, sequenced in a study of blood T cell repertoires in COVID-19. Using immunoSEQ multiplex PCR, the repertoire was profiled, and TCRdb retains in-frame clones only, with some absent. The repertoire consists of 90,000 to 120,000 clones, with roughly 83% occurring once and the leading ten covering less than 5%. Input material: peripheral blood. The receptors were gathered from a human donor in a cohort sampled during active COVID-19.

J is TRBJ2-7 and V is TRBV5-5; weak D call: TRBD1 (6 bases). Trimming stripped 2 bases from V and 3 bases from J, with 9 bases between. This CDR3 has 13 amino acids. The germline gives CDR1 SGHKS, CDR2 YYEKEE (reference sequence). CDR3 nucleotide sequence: TGTGCCAGCAGCTTCGGACAGCGCTACGAGCAGTACGTC. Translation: CASSFGQRYEQYV.

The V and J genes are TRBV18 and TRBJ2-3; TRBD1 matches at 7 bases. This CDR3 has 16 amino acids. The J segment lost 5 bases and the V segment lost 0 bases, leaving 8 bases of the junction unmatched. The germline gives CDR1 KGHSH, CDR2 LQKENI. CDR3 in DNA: TGTGCCAGCTCACCACCGGTGGGAGCAGGGGGAGATACGCAGTATTTT. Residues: CASSPPVGAGGDTQYF. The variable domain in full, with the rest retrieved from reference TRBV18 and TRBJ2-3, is NAGVMQNPRHLVRRRGQEARLRCSPMKGHSHVYWYRQLPEEGLKFMVYLQKENIIDESGMPKERFSAEFPKEGPSILRIQQVVRGDSAAYFCASSPPVGAGGDTQYFGPGTRLTVL.

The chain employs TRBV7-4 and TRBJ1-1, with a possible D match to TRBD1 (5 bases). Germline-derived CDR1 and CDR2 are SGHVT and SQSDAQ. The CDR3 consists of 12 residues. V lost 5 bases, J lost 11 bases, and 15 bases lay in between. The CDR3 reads CASSREGALAFF. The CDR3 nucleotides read TGTGCCAGCAGCCGAGAAGGGGCCTTGGCTTTCTTT.

In DNA, the CDR3 is TGTGCCAGCACGATCGGGGGAATGGAAGCATATTACGAGCAGTACTTC. Translating gives CASTIGGMEAYYEQYF. The chain employs TRBV28 and TRBJ2-7; a weak D match, TRBD2 (6 bases). CDR1 and CDR2 (germline): MDHEN, SYDVKM. Deletions cut 7 bases from V and 4 bases from J, with 23 bases between. This CDR3 is 16 amino acids long.

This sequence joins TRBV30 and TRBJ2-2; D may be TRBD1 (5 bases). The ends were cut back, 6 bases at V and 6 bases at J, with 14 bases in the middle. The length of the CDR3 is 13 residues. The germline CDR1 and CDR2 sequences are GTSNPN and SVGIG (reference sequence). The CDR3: CACQLGVPGELFF. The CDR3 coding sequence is TGTGCCTGTCAGTTAGGGGTCCCCGGGGAGCTGTTTTTT.

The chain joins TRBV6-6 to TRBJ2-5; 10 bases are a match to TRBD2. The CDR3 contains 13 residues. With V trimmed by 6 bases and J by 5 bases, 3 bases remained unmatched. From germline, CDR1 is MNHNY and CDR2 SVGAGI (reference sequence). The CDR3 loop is CASRNSGGETQYF. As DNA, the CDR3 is TGTGCCAGCAGGAATAGCGGGGGGGAGACCCAGTACTTC.

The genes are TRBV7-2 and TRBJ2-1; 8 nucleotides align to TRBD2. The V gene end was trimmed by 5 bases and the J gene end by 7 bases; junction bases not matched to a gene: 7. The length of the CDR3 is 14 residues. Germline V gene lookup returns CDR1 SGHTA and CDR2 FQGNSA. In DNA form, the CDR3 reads TGTGCCAGCAGCCTACCGGGAGGGATGAATGAGCAGTTCTTC. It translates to CASSLPGGMNEQFF.

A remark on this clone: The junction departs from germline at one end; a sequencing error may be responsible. CDR3 DNA: TGTGCTAGCAGCTTAGTGGCGGTCGGGGAGACCCAGTACTTC. Its protein is CASSLVAVGETQYF. J is TRBJ2-5 and V is TRBV7-7; D is unclear. The CDR3 spans 14 residues. CDR1 SSHAT and CDR2 FNYEAQ come from the germline V gene (reference sequence). Variable domain in full (rest from reference TRBV7-7 and TRBJ2-5): GAGVSQSPRYKVTKRGQDVTLRCDPISSHATLYWYQQALGQGPEFLTYFNYEAQPDKSGLPSDRFSAERPEGSISTLTIQRTEQRDSAMYRCASSLVAVGETQYFGPGTRLLVL.